Following are 8 T cell receptor beta chains from one sample sequenced in a study of T cell responses to AZD1222 COVID-19 vaccine. The assay was immunoSEQ multiplex PCR, and TCRdb's table has in-frame clones only and misses some. This table holds 90,000 to 150,000 clones, around nine tenths found once. Specimen: peripheral blood, collected on day 0 of AZD1222 vaccination. These receptors were taken from an adult in good health.

The rearrangement links TRBV5-1 to TRBJ2-1; D call uncertain. In germline, CDR1 is SGHRS, CDR2 YFSETQ. The CDR3 runs to 12 residues. Trimming pared 2 bases from V and 8 bases from J, leaving 8 bases between. In DNA form, the CDR3 reads TGCGCCAGCAGCTTTCTTAGCTATGAGCAGTTCTTC. It specifies CASSFLSYEQFF.

In its sample, this clone was seen once. The CDR3 region has the DNA TGTGCCACCCGGCAGCGGCAGGGAGGAAATGAGCAGTTCTTC. Translated: CATRQRQGGNEQFF. V and J are TRBV19 and TRBJ2-1; perhaps TRBD2 as D (6 bases). Trimming pared 10 bases from V and 7 bases from J, leaving 20 bases between. This CDR3 spans 14 amino acids. The V gene's germline CDR1 is LNHDA and CDR2 SQIVND (reference sequence). The full variable domain, rest sourced from reference TRBV19 and TRBJ2-1, is DGGITQSPKYLFRKEGQNVTLSCEQNLNHDAMYWYRQDPGQGLRLIYYSQIVNDFQKGDIAEGYSVSREKKESFPLTVTSAQKNPTAFYLCATRQRQGGNEQFFGPGTRLTVL.

The chain links TRBV9 to TRBJ1-3; D remains ambiguous. CDR1 SGDLS and CDR2 YYNGEE come from the germline V gene. There are 17 residues in the CDR3. V lost 0 bases to trimming and J lost 0 bases, with 13 bases between them. The CDR3, as DNA: TGTGCCAGCAGCGTAGGGGGAGCCTTTGACTCTGGAAACACCATATATTTT. The encoded protein is CASSVGGAFDSGNTIYF. The variable domain in full, with the rest retrieved from reference TRBV9 and TRBJ1-3, is DSGVTQTPKHLITATGQRVTLRCSPRSGDLSVYWYQQSLDQGLQFLIQYYNGEERAKGNILERFSAQQFPDLHSELNLSSLELGDSALYFCASSVGGAFDSGNTIYFGEGSWLTVV.

V and J are TRBV6-5 and TRBJ1-6; no definite D call. This CDR3 comprises 14 residues. V shed 11 bases and J shed 5 bases, with 16 bases lying between them. The germline V gene encodes CDR1 MNHEY and CDR2 SVGAGI. The CDR3 loop is CAGGPGSNNSPLHF. The CDR3 bases are TGTGCCGGTGGGCCCGGGTCGAATAATTCACCCCTCCACTTT.

The chain joins TRBV7-2 to TRBJ1-2; no clear D. CDR1 and CDR2 from the germline V gene are SGHTA and FQGNSA. V dropped 5 bases and J dropped 4 bases, with 20 bases sitting between them. CDR3 length equals 16 residues. The CDR3 loop reads CASSPHQLSDLYGYTF. The DNA of the CDR3 is TGTGCCAGCAGCCCCCATCAGCTATCAGATCTCTATGGCTACACCTTC.

The chain combines TRBV4-2 with TRBJ1-5, with D unclear. V lost 1 base, J lost 7 bases, and 11 bases lay in between. This CDR3 is 14 amino acids long. CDR1 and CDR2 (germline): LGHNA, YNFKEQ. CDR3 protein: CASSQGRVRQPQHF. CDR3 bases: TGTGCCAGCAGCCAAGGAAGGGTGCGGCAGCCCCAGCATTTT.

J is TRBJ2-1 and V is TRBV6-5; D is possibly TRBD2 (6 bases). CDR3 size: 15 residues. Trimming removed 6 bases at V and 1 base at J, with 13 bases between. The V gene's germline CDR1 is MNHEY and CDR2 SVGAGI. In DNA, the CDR3 is TGTGCCAGCAGCAGCGGGCCCACTTCCTACAATGAGCAGTTCTTC. Residues: CASSSGPTSYNEQFF.

The chain recombines TRBV30 with TRBJ2-2; 7 bases fit TRBD1. V dropped 3 bases and J dropped 6; count of bases not matched to a gene: 1. CDR1 is GTSNPN, CDR2 SVGIG, per germline (reference sequence). This CDR3 spans 12 amino acids. In nucleotides, the CDR3 is TGTGCCTGGAGAACAGGGGCCGGGGAGCTGTTTTTT. Translating gives CAWRTGAGELFF.